Each of the 23 T cell receptor beta chains below was sequenced from the same sample in a study of blood T cell repertoires in COVID-19. Repertoires were generated with immunoSEQ multiplex PCR, while TCRdb's copy carries only in-frame clones and drops some. This sample has 200,000 to 250,000 clones, with 82% found just once. The material sequenced was peripheral blood. The source of these receptors is an elderly woman with acute or convalescent COVID-19.

This clone was counted only a few times. This chain connects TRBV19 to TRBJ1-5, with a weak D call TRBD1 (5 bases). This CDR3 is built from 15 residues. Germline V gene lookup returns CDR1 LNHDA and CDR2 SQIVND (reference sequence). V was clipped by 3 bases and J by 1 base, with 10 bases between them. The CDR3 nucleotides are TGTGCCAGTAGTATGAGGCCAGGGAGCAATCAGCCCCAGCATTTT. Protein: CASSMRPGSNQPQHF.

The V call is TRBV29-1, the J call TRBJ2-1; the match to TRBD2 covers 8 bases. Trimming at V came to 3 bases and at J to 0 bases, leaving 4 bases not matched to a gene. Germline V CDR1 and CDR2: SQVTM, ANQGSEA. CDR3 size: 15 residues. CDR3 sequence reads: CSVDALAGSYNEQFF. As DNA, the CDR3 is TGCAGCGTTGATGCCCTAGCGGGCTCCTACAATGAGCAGTTCTTC.

V usage is TRBV29-1 and J usage is TRBJ2-1; 8 bases align to TRBD2. CDR1 and CDR2 (germline): SQVTM, ANQGSEA. Losses at the gene ends were 7 bases for V and 9 bases for J; bases not matched to a gene: 5. The CDR3 has 11 residues. The CDR3 DNA reads TGCAGCGGACTAGCGTTTGGTGAGCAGTTCTTC. As protein: CSGLAFGEQFF.

In nucleotides, the CDR3 is TGTGCCAGCAGCTTAGGTTACAGGGTTTCGGGCACCGGGGAGCTGTTTTTT. Its translation: CASSLGYRVSGTGELFF. The chain couples TRBV7-9 to TRBJ2-2; possible D gene TRBD1, 6 bases. Trimming pared 1 base from V and 4 bases from J, leaving 16 bases between. The CDR3 length is 17 residues. Germline CDR1 reads SEHNR; CDR2 reads FQNEAQ (reference sequence).

The chain links TRBV5-1 to TRBJ2-7; 7 bases align to TRBD2. This CDR3 has 18 amino acids. CDR1 is SGHRS, CDR2 YFSETQ, per germline. V dropped 4 bases and J dropped 4; count of bases not matched to a gene: 20. CDR3 in amino acids: CASSPGALADRREYEQYF. As DNA, the CDR3 is TGCGCCAGCAGCCCTGGCGCGCTAGCGGACCGCCGGGAATACGAGCAGTACTTC.

The rearrangement links TRBV5-1 to TRBJ2-1; D gene ambiguous. V lost 7 bases to trimming and J lost 9 bases, with 14 bases between them. The CDR3 is 12 amino acids. Germline V gene data show CDR1 as SGHRS and CDR2 as YFSETQ. Written as DNA, the CDR3 is TGCGCCAGCGGAGAGCCCACTGGTGAGCAGTTCTTC. Amino acid sequence: CASGEPTGEQFF.

The rearrangement uses TRBV3-1 (or the pseudogene TRBV3-2) and TRBJ1-1, with D hard to call. This CDR3 is built from 13 residues. Germline V CDR1 and CDR2: LGHDT, YNNKEL (reference sequence). Trimming left V 5 bases short and J 6 bases short, with 13 bases between. The CDR3 reads CASSFTAGAEAFF. For the CDR3, the DNA is TGTGCCAGCAGCTTTACAGCCGGCGCTGAAGCTTTCTTT.

The chain employs TRBV10-3 and TRBJ2-5; TRBD1 matches at 10 bases. This CDR3 spans 18 amino acids. CDR1 and CDR2 (germline): ENHRY, SYGVKD. V lost 8 bases and J lost 4; bases outside the gene matches: 19. The chain's CDR3 is CAIRGGDFAGQGRETQYF. CDR3 bases: TGTGCCATCCGCGGGGGAGACTTTGCGGGACAGGGGCGAGAGACCCAGTACTTC.

V gene TRBV2 combines with J gene TRBJ2-3, with 8 bases identical to TRBD1. V shed 6 bases and J 3 bases; nucleotides not matched to a gene: 5. This CDR3 is 14 amino acids long. Germline V CDR1 and CDR2: SNHLY, FYNNEI. CDR3 in amino acids: CASSAGQVTDTQYF. The CDR3 coding sequence is TGTGCCAGCAGCGCGGGACAGGTAACAGATACGCAGTATTTT.

This sequence joins TRBV11-3 and TRBJ2-7; 10 bases agree with TRBD1. CDR1 is SGHNT and CDR2 is YENEEA in the germline V gene. V lost 6 bases to trimming and J lost 4 bases; unmatched junction nucleotides: 15. The CDR3 spans 17 residues. The CDR3 loop reads CASSSTGGAIEEYEQYF. Here the CDR3 DNA reads TGTGCCAGCAGTTCGACAGGGGGCGCGATTGAAGAATACGAGCAGTACTTC. Using reference TRBV11-3 and TRBJ2-7 for the parts outside the CDR3, the full variable domain is EAGVVQSPRYKIIEKKQPVAFWCNPISGHNTLYWYLQNLGQGPELLIRYENEEAVDDSQLPKDRFSAERLKGVDSTLKIQPAELGDSAVYLCASSSTGGAIEEYEQYFGPGTRLTVT.

The chain carries TRBV2 and TRBJ1-5, with a weak D call TRBD1 (5 bases). Trimming removed 4 bases from V and 5 bases from J, with 12 bases in between. The V gene's germline CDR1 is SNHLY and CDR2 FYNNEI. The CDR3 loop spans 14 amino acids. CDR3 region: CASSAQGLDQPQHF. CDR3 coding DNA: TGTGCCAGCAGTGCTCAGGGATTGGATCAGCCCCAGCATTTT.

The V gene is TRBV6-5, the J gene TRBJ1-2, with D tentatively TRBD1 (6 bases). The CDR3 is made up of 13 amino acids. Germline V gene data show CDR1 as MNHEY and CDR2 as SVGAGI. Trimming took off 7 bases at V and 4 bases at J, with 13 bases between the two ends. Here the CDR3 reads CASILARGYGYTF. The DNA of the CDR3 is TGTGCCAGCATCCTAGCCAGGGGCTATGGCTACACCTTC.

The chain couples TRBV7-9 to TRBJ1-4; no clear D. The germline V gene has CDR1 SEHNR and CDR2 FQNEAQ (reference sequence). V was shortened by 1 base and J by 0 bases, with 6 bases between the two germline ends. CDR3 length equals 15 residues. CDR3 region: CASSLVSSTNEKLFF. CDR3 nucleotides: TGTGCCAGCAGCTTAGTGTCGTCAACTAATGAAAAACTGTTTTTT.

This chain links TRBV18 with TRBJ2-5; no clear D gene. The length of the CDR3 is 15 residues. Germline CDR1 reads KGHSH; CDR2 reads LQKENI. The V gene lost 1 base and the J gene lost 1 base, with 10 bases spanning the gap. The DNA for the CDR3 is TGTGCCAGCTCACCACGTCAGCAGGCCCAAGAGACCCAGTACTTC. Amino acids: CASSPRQQAQETQYF.

This clone came up once. V gene TRBV5-1 combines with J gene TRBJ1-1, with D maybe TRBD1 (6 bases). Per the germline V gene, CDR1 is SGHRS and CDR2 is YFSETQ. The CDR3 has 16 residues. Trimming took off 0 bases at V and 0 bases at J, with 12 bases between the two ends. CDR3 coding DNA: TGCGCCAGCAGCTTGGCGGGAGGGGACATGAACACTGAAGCTTTCTTT. Translating it yields CASSLAGGDMNTEAFF.

The rearrangement links TRBV7-2 to TRBJ2-5; 7 nucleotides match TRBD1. The germline gives CDR1 SGHTA, CDR2 FQGNSA. The trim removed 2 bases at V and 2 bases at J, leaving 11 bases unmatched. This CDR3 is 17 amino acids long. CDR3 amino acids: CASSLQTGVVGQETQYF. CDR3 in DNA: TGTGCCAGCAGCTTACAAACAGGGGTAGTTGGGCAAGAGACCCAGTACTTC.

The chain joins TRBV4-1 to TRBJ2-1, with 8 nucleotides matching TRBD2. Germline trimming cut 4 bases from V and 8 bases from J; bases unmatched to any gene: 16. Germline V gene lookup returns CDR1 MGHRA and CDR2 YSYEKL. The CDR3 has 17 residues. Written as DNA, the CDR3 is TGCGCCAGCAGCCGCGGAATTGTGGGGAGCGGGAGCCATGAGCAGTTCTTC. This codes for CASSRGIVGSGSHEQFF.

The V and J genes are TRBV19 and TRBJ2-6; tentatively, D is TRBD1 (6 bases). V was clipped by 9 bases and J by 0 bases, with 12 bases between them. The CDR3 contains 15 residues. The germline gives CDR1 LNHDA, CDR2 SQIVND (reference sequence). This chain's CDR3 is CARGQRYSGANVLTF. The CDR3 DNA sequence: TGTGCCAGGGGACAACGCTACTCTGGGGCCAACGTCCTGACTTTC.

This clone was counted between two and nine times. The chain's CDR3 is CASSNRPEELFF. CDR3 bases: TGTGCCAGCAGTAACAGGCCGGAGGAGCTGTTTTTT. The chain links TRBV3-1 (or the pseudogene TRBV3-2) to TRBJ2-2; D perhaps matches TRBD1 (5 bases). The length of the CDR3 is 12 residues. Germline CDR1 and CDR2: LGHDT and YNNKEL (reference sequence). V lost 6 bases, J lost 10 bases, and 12 bases lay in between.

The rearrangement links TRBV11-3 to TRBJ2-2, with D perhaps matching TRBD2 (6 bases). Germline V CDR1 and CDR2: SGHNT, YENEEA. V was pared by 1 base and J by 6 bases, with 12 bases between. The CDR3 is made up of 15 amino acids. The CDR3 reads CASSLGMAGSGELFF. The CDR3, as DNA: TGTGCCAGCAGCTTAGGGATGGCGGGATCCGGGGAGCTGTTTTTT.

CDR3 coding DNA: TGTGCCAGCAGCCCAAACAGGGAGGAGACCCAGTACTTC. This sequence encodes CASSPNREETQYF. The V gene is TRBV7-2, the J gene TRBJ2-5, with D possibly being TRBD1 (6 bases). V was cut by 5 bases and J by 5 bases, with 12 bases left in between. The CDR3 consists of 13 residues. Germline V gene sequence: CDR1 SGHTA, CDR2 FQGNSA. The whole variable domain, filled in from reference TRBV7-2 and TRBJ2-5, reads GAGVSQSPSNKVTEKGKDVELRCDPISGHTALYWYRQSLGQGLEFLIYFQGNSAPDKSGLPSDRFSAERTGGSVSTLTIQRTQQEDSAVYLCASSPNREETQYFGPGTRLLVL.

The chain employs TRBV24-1 and TRBJ1-4; 7 nucleotides align to TRBD1. The CDR3 totals 15 residues. V dropped 3 bases and J dropped 4; count of bases not matched to a gene: 4. Germline loops: CDR1 KGHDR, CDR2 SFDVKD. Here the CDR3 reads CATSDTGDGNEKLFF. The CDR3 coding sequence is TGTGCCACCAGTGATACAGGGGATGGTAATGAAAAACTGTTTTTT.

The V and J genes are TRBV5-4 and TRBJ1-1; 10 bases agree with TRBD1. Per the germline V gene, CDR1 is SGHNT and CDR2 is YYREEE (reference sequence). The junction had 4 bases not matched to a gene; V was cut back by 4 bases and J by 4 bases. The CDR3 runs to 14 residues. CDR3: CASSIRQGATEAFF. DNA for the CDR3: TGTGCCAGCAGCATAAGACAGGGGGCCACTGAAGCTTTCTTT.